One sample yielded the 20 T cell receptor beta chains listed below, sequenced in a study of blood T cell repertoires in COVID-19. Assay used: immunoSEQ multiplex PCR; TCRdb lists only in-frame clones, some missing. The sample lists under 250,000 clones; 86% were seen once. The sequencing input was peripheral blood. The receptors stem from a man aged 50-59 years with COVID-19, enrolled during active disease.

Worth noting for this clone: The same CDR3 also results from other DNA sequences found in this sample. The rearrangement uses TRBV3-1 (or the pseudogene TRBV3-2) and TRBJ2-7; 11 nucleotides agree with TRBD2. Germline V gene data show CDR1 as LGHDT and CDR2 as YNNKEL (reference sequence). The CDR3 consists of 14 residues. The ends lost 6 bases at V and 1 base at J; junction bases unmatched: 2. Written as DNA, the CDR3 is TGTGCCAGCAGTCGACTAGCGGGATCCTACGAGCAGTACTTC. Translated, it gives CASSRLAGSYEQYF.

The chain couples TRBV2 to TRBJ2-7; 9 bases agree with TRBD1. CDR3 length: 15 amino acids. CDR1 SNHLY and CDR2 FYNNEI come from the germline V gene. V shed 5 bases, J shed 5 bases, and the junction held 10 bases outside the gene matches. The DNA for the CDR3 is TGTGCCAGCAGTACTGGTGGGACAGGGTCTCACGAGCAGTACTTC. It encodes CASSTGGTGSHEQYF.

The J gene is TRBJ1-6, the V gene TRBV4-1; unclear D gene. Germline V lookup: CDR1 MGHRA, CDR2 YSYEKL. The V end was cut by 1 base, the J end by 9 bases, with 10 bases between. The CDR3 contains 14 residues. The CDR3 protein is CASSQGSRSSPLHF. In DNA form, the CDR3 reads TGCGCCAGCAGCCAAGGCTCACGGAGTTCACCCCTCCACTTT.

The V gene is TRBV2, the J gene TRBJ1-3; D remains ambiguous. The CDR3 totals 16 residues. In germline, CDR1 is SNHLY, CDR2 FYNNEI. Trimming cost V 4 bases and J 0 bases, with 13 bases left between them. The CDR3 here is CASSVGSLFSGNTIYF. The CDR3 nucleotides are TGTGCCAGCAGTGTGGGCAGTTTATTCTCTGGAAACACCATATATTTT.

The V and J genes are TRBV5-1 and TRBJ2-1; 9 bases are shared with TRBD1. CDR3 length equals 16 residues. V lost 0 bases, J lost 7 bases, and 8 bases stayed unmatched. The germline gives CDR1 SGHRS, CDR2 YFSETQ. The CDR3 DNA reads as TGCGCCAGCAGCTTGGTAGGGGACAGGGCGTTGAATGAGCAGTTCTTC. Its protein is CASSLVGDRALNEQFF.

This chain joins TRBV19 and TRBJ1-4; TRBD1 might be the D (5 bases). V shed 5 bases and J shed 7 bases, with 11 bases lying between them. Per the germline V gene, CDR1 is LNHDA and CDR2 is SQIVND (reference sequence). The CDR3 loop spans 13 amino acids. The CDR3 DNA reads TGTGCCAGTAGTCCCCAGGGATTTGAAAAACTGTTTTTT. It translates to CASSPQGFEKLFF.

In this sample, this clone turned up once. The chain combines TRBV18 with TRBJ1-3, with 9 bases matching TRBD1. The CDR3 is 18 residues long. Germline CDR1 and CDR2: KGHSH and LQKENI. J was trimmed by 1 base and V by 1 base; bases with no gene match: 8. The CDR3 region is CASSPRQLQGASGNTIYF. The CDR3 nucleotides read TGTGCCAGCTCACCACGCCAGCTACAGGGGGCGTCTGGAAACACCATATATTTT.

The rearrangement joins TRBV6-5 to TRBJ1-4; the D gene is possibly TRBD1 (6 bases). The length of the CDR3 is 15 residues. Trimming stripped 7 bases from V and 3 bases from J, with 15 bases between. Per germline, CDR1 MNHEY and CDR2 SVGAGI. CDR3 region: CASTSQGTANEKLFF. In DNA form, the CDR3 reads TGTGCCAGCACCTCGCAGGGGACGGCTAATGAAAAACTGTTTTTT.

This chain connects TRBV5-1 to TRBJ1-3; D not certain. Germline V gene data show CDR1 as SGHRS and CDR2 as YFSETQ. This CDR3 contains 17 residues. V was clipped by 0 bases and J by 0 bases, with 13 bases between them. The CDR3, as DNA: TGCGCCAGCAGCTTGGTTCCCCAGGCCCCCTCTGGAAACACCATATATTTT. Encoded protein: CASSLVPQAPSGNTIYF.

The CDR3 loop reads CASSQDLPPMVTEPQHF. The CDR3 DNA is TGTGCCAGCAGCCAAGACCTCCCCCCCATGGTAACGGAGCCCCAGCATTTT. J is TRBJ1-5 and V is TRBV4-2, with D uncertain. Germline CDR1 is LGHNA and CDR2 is YNFKEQ. CDR3 length: 17 residues. Trimming took off 0 bases at V and 8 bases at J, with 20 bases between the two ends.

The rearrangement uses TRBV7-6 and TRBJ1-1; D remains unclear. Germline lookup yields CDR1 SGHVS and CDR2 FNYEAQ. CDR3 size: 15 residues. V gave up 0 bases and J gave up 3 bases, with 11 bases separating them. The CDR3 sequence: CASSLARERDTEAFF. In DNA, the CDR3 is TGTGCCAGCAGCTTAGCGCGGGAGAGGGACACTGAAGCTTTCTTT.

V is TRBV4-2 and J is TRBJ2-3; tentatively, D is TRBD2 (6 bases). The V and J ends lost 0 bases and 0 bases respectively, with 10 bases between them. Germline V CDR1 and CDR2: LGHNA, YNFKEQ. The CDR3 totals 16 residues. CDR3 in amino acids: CASSQDWGESTDTQYF. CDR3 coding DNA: TGTGCCAGCAGCCAAGATTGGGGGGAAAGCACAGATACGCAGTATTTT.

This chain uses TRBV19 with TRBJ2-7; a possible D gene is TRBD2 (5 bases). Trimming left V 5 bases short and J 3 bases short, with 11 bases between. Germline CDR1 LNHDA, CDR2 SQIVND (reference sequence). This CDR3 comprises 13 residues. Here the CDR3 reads CASSATRGYEQYF. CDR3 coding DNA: TGTGCCAGTAGTGCAACCCGGGGCTACGAGCAGTACTTC.

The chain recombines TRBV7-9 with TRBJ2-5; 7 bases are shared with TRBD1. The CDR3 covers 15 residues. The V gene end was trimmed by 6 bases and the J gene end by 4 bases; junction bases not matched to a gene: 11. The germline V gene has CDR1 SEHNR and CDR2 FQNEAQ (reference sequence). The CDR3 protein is CASRIGQGESETQYF. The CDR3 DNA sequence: TGTGCCAGCAGAATCGGGCAGGGGGAATCAGAGACCCAGTACTTC. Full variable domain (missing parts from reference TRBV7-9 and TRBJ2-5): DTGVSQNPRHKITKRGQNVTFRCDPISEHNRLYWYRQTLGQGPEFLTYFQNEAQLEKSRLLSDRFSAERPKGSFSTLEIQRTEQGDSAMYLCASRIGQGESETQYFGPGTRLLVL.

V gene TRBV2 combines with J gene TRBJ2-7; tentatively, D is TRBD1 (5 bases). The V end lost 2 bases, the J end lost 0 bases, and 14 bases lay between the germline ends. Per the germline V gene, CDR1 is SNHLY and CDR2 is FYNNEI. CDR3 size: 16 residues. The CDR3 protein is CASSERIGVGSYEQYF. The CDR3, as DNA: TGTGCCAGCAGTGAACGAATAGGGGTGGGCTCCTACGAGCAGTACTTC. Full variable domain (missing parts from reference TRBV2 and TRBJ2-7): EPEVTQTPSHQVTQMGQEVILRCVPISNHLYFYWYRQILGQKVEFLVSFYNNEISEKSEIFDDQFSVERPDGSNFTLKIRSTKLEDSAMYFCASSERIGVGSYEQYFGPGTRLTVT.

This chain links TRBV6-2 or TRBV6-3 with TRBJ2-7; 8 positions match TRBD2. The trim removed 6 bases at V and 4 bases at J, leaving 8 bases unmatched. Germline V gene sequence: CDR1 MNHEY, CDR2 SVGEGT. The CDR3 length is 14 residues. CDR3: CASSLRGEAYEQYF. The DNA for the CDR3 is TGTGCCAGCAGCCTGCGGGGGGAGGCTTACGAGCAGTACTTC.

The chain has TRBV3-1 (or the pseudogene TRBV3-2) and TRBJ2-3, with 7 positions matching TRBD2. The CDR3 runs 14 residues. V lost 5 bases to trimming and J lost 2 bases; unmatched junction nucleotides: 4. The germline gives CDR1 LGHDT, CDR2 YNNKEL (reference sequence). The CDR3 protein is CASSAAGHTDTQYF. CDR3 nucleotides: TGTGCCAGCAGCGCAGCGGGGCACACAGATACGCAGTATTTT.

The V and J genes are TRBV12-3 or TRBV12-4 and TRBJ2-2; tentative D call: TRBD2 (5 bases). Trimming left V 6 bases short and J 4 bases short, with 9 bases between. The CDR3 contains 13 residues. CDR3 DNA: TGTGCCAGCAGCCCCGGGATCACCGGGGAGCTGTTTTTT. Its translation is CASSPGITGELFF.

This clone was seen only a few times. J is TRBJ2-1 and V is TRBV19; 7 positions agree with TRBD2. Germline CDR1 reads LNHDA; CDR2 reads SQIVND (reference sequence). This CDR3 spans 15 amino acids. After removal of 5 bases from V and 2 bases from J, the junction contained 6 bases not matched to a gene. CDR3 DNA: TGTGCCAGTAGTGAGAGCGGGGTCCCCTACAATGAGCAGTTCTTC. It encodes CASSESGVPYNEQFF.

CDR3 sequence (DNA): TGCGCCAGCAGCTTGGGCCAGGGGTGGCATGAGCAGTTCTTC. As protein: CASSLGQGWHEQFF. The rearrangement uses TRBV5-1 and TRBJ2-1; D is perhaps TRBD1 (6 bases). Trimming removed 0 bases from V and 8 bases from J, with 12 bases in between. The CDR3 sequence is 14 residues long. Per the germline V gene, CDR1 is SGHRS and CDR2 is YFSETQ.